These 29 T cell receptor beta chains originate from one sample sequenced in a study of cytomegalovirus exposure and HLA in healthy donors. It was with 60 Vbeta and 13 Jbeta primers that the PCR ran. Libraries were prepared by immunoSEQ multiplex PCR; TCRdb keeps only in-frame clonotypes and omits some of them. The table shows 90,000 to 120,000 clones, with over 75% occurring only once. Sequencing input: PBMCs. These receptors were collected from a male donor in good health and CMV-seronegative.

The chain combines TRBV13 with TRBJ2-7, with 10 bases aligning to TRBD1. Germline V gives CDR1 PRHDT, CDR2 FYEKMQ (reference sequence). This CDR3 has 15 amino acids. With V trimmed by 3 bases and J by 7 bases, 9 bases remained unmatched. DNA for the CDR3: TGTGCCAGCAGCTTTGCCGGGACAGGGGCGAGGGAGCAGTACTTC. Translation: CASSFAGTGAREQYF.

The genes are TRBV6-7 and TRBJ1-5; 8 bases map to TRBD1. TRBV6-7 counts as an open reading frame of uncertain function. V shed 6 bases and J 6 bases; nucleotides not matched to a gene: 16. The CDR3 sequence is 17 residues long. The CDR3 region has the DNA TGTGCCAGCAGGCGGTCCCGGGACAGGAGCCGCAGTCAGCCCCAGCATTTT. The encoded protein is CASRRSRDRSRSQPQHF.

The chain has TRBV11-3 and TRBJ2-1; 7 positions agree with TRBD2. This CDR3 has 13 residues. CDR1 and CDR2 from the germline V gene are SGHNT and YENEEA. V was pared by 0 bases and J by 13 bases, with 6 bases of the junction left unmatched. In nucleotides, the CDR3 is TGTGCCAGCAGCTTAGATTGGGGGGGAACACAGTTCTTC. Encoded protein: CASSLDWGGTQFF.

This chain joins TRBV19 and TRBJ2-5; 10 bases match TRBD1. The CDR3 is 14 amino acids. With 9 bases clipped from V and 4 bases from J, the junction kept 8 bases outside the gene matches. Per the germline V gene, CDR1 is LNHDA and CDR2 is SQIVND (reference sequence). The CDR3 loop reads CASRGQGRGETQYF. Here the CDR3 DNA reads TGTGCCAGCCGGGGACAGGGGAGGGGAGAGACCCAGTACTTC.

V and J are TRBV7-8 and TRBJ1-3, with D maybe TRBD1 (5 bases). The CDR3 covers 15 residues. The ends were cut back, 5 bases at V and 7 bases at J, with 18 bases in the middle. Per the germline V gene, CDR1 is SGHVS and CDR2 is FQNEAQ. Written as DNA, the CDR3 is TGTGCCAGCAGCCTGAGACAGCATACTAGCAACACCATATATTTT. This encodes CASSLRQHTSNTIYF. The full variable domain, in which reference TRBV7-8 and TRBJ1-3 provide the parts outside the CDR3, is GAGVSQSPRYKVAKRGQDVALRCDPISGHVSLFWYQQALGQGPEFLTYFQNEAQLDKSGLPSDRFFAERPEGSVSTLKIQRTQQEDSAVYLCASSLRQHTSNTIYFGEGSWLTVV.

This clone was seen a handful of times. The chain carries TRBV18 and TRBJ1-5, with D uncertain. V was cut by 5 bases and J by 6 bases, with 8 bases left in between. The CDR3 is made up of 12 amino acids. Per the germline V gene, CDR1 is KGHSH and CDR2 is LQKENI. The CDR3 region has the DNA TGTGCCAGCTCAGCAACATCTCAGCCCCAGCATTTT. Translation gives CASSATSQPQHF.

The J gene is TRBJ2-2, the V gene TRBV29-1; 7 bases agree with TRBD2. Germline CDR1 and CDR2: SQVTM and ANQGSEA. This CDR3 contains 14 residues. With 3 bases clipped from V and 1 base from J, the junction kept 2 bases outside the gene matches. CDR3 loop: CSVESSGNTGELFF. CDR3 DNA sequence: TGCAGCGTTGAGTCTAGCGGGAACACCGGGGAGCTGTTTTTT.

The chain has TRBV28 and TRBJ2-1; 8 nucleotides line up with TRBD2. The germline V gene has CDR1 MDHEN and CDR2 SYDVKM. The CDR3 is 15 residues long. V dropped 3 bases and J dropped 8; count of bases not matched to a gene: 9. CDR3 in DNA: TGTGCCAGCAGTTTGGGGGGAACGGGAGGGGATGAGCAGTTCTTC. Amino acid sequence: CASSLGGTGGDEQFF.

The chain combines TRBV28 with TRBJ2-1; 11 bases are a match to TRBD1. Germline assignment: CDR1 MDHEN and CDR2 SYDVKM. V was pared by 6 bases and J by 6 bases, with 10 bases of the junction left unmatched. The CDR3 consists of 16 residues. The CDR3 DNA is TGTGCCAGCAGCTTTTCCTCCGGGACAGGGGGCAATGAGCAGTTCTTC. Residues: CASSFSSGTGGNEQFF.

The chain has TRBV19 and TRBJ1-5; 9 bases match TRBD1. Germline-derived CDR1 and CDR2 are LNHDA and SQIVND (reference sequence). Unmatched junction bases numbered 9, after V lost 6 bases and J lost 3 bases. This CDR3 region has 16 residues. CDR3 loop: CASRNYGTGLNQPQHF. The CDR3 DNA reads as TGTGCCAGTAGAAACTACGGGACAGGGCTCAATCAGCCCCAGCATTTT.

DNA for the CDR3: TGTGCCTGGAAAAGGTTGAGGCTAGCGGGAGCCTACGAGCAGTACTTC. Amino acids: CAWKRLRLAGAYEQYF. The chain has TRBV30 and TRBJ2-7; 10 nucleotides agree with TRBD2. Germline V CDR1 and CDR2: GTSNPN, SVGIG (reference sequence). With 4 bases clipped from V and 2 bases from J, the junction kept 11 bases outside the gene matches. The CDR3 spans 16 residues.

Comment on this clone: One end of the junction fails to match germline, which may point to a read error. Other DNA sequences from this sample encode an identical CDR3 as well. V usage is TRBV11-3 and J usage is TRBJ1-5, with D uncertain. Germline V gives CDR1 SGHNT, CDR2 YENEEA. The CDR3 extends over 20 amino acids. This chain's CDR3 is CASSLGGSRGREDSNQPQHF. DNA of the CDR3: TGTGCCAGCAGCTTAGGCGGTTCTAGAGGGAGAGAGGATAGCAATCAGCCGCAGCATTTT.

The chain joins TRBV5-1 to TRBJ2-1, with TRBD2 matching over 8 bases. V trimming: 3 bases; J trimming: 8 bases; junction bases outside the gene matches: 1. The CDR3 runs to 12 residues. Germline-derived CDR1 and CDR2 are SGHRS and YFSETQ. CDR3: CASSYGGDEQFF. The DNA for the CDR3 is TGCGCCAGCAGCTACGGGGGGGATGAGCAGTTCTTC. The whole variable domain, filled in from reference TRBV5-1 and TRBJ2-1, reads KAGVTQTPRYLIKTRGQQVTLSCSPISGHRSVSWYQQTPGQGLQFLFEYFSETQRNKGNFPGRFSGRQFSNSRSEMNVSTLELGDSALYLCASSYGGDEQFFGPGTRLTVL.

The chain has TRBV5-4 and TRBJ2-5; D gene uncertain. CDR1 SGHNT and CDR2 YYREEE come from the germline V gene (reference sequence). CDR3 length: 14 amino acids. Trimming shortened V by 0 bases and J by 1 base, and 7 bases separated the two germline ends. The CDR3 loop reads CASSLGQVQETQYF. In DNA, the CDR3 is TGTGCCAGCAGCTTGGGGCAGGTCCAAGAGACCCAGTACTTC.

The chain carries TRBV11-2 and TRBJ2-5; D not resolved. There are 13 residues in the CDR3. Trimming pared 5 bases from V and 0 bases from J, leaving 7 bases between. CDR1 SGHAT and CDR2 FQNNGV come from the germline V gene. CDR3 DNA sequence: TGTGCCAGCAGCGGGCAGTACCAAGAGACCCAGTACTTC. Translating it yields CASSGQYQETQYF.

The chain joins TRBV5-4 to TRBJ1-5; weak D call: TRBD1 (6 bases). The CDR3 contains 16 residues. The germline V gene encodes CDR1 SGHNT and CDR2 YYREEE (reference sequence). V was cut by 1 base and J by 3 bases, with 14 bases left in between. In DNA form, the CDR3 reads TGTGCCAGCAGCTTGAACGGGGGGCGCGACAATCAGCCCCAGCATTTT. Translated, it gives CASSLNGGRDNQPQHF.

This clone was counted a few times. V gene TRBV28 combines with J gene TRBJ2-1; D unclear. V was trimmed by 1 base and J by 4 bases, leaving 2 bases between them. Per germline, CDR1 MDHEN and CDR2 SYDVKM. This CDR3 has 12 residues. CDR3 loop: CASSLSYNEQFF. The CDR3 DNA follows: TGTGCCAGCAGTTTATCGTACAATGAGCAGTTCTTC.

The chain carries TRBV13 and TRBJ1-2; D is unclear. Germline V gives CDR1 PRHDT, CDR2 FYEKMQ (reference sequence). CDR3 length equals 14 residues. V was clipped by 2 bases and J by 6 bases, with 13 bases between them. The CDR3: CASSLNREVDGYTF. The CDR3 DNA follows: TGTGCCAGCAGCTTAAACCGGGAGGTGGATGGCTACACCTTC.

In its sample, this clone was seen a few times. The V call is TRBV13, the J call TRBJ1-1; D remains unclear. CDR3 length: 17 residues. The V end was cut by 3 bases, the J end by 1 base, with 18 bases between. The germline V gene encodes CDR1 PRHDT and CDR2 FYEKMQ (reference sequence). CDR3 region: CASSLTRLRDSNTEAFF. The CDR3 DNA follows: TGTGCCAGCAGCTTGACCCGATTACGAGACTCGAACACTGAAGCTTTCTTT.

The chain is built from TRBV19 and TRBJ2-3; TRBD2 is a possible D gene (5 bases). V was trimmed by 1 base and J by 5 bases, leaving 16 bases between them. Germline V gene data show CDR1 as LNHDA and CDR2 as SQIVND (reference sequence). The CDR3 has 16 amino acids. Here the CDR3 reads CASSIAFGPRGDTQYF. CDR3 nucleotides: TGTGCCAGTAGTATAGCATTTGGGCCTCGGGGAGATACGCAGTATTTT.

The chain combines TRBV5-4 with TRBJ2-3; 9 positions match TRBD2. The CDR3 totals 16 residues. Germline V lookup: CDR1 SGHNT, CDR2 YYREEE (reference sequence). With 0 bases clipped from V and 5 bases from J, the junction kept 7 bases outside the gene matches. The CDR3 region has the DNA TGTGCCAGCAGCTTGGGGGCTAGCGGGATTGGAGATACGCAGTATTTT. Its translation: CASSLGASGIGDTQYF.

The rearrangement joins TRBV13 to TRBJ2-6; 8 bases line up with TRBD2. The CDR3 runs to 14 residues. The germline gives CDR1 PRHDT, CDR2 FYEKMQ (reference sequence). Trimming cost V 7 bases and J 1 base; bases outside gene matches: 0. The CDR3 region has the DNA TGTGCCAGCAAGCGGGGGTCTGGGGCCAACGTCCTGACTTTC. Amino acids: CASKRGSGANVLTF.

In this sample, this clone turned up once. The chain uses TRBV6-5 and TRBJ2-7; TRBD1 aligns across 8 bases. Germline V gene lookup returns CDR1 MNHEY and CDR2 SVGAGI. This CDR3 is built from 15 residues. The trim removed 0 bases at V and 3 bases at J, leaving 4 bases unmatched. CDR3 region: CASSYSWTGLYEQYF. The CDR3 nucleotides are TGTGCCAGCAGTTACTCTTGGACAGGGCTCTACGAGCAGTACTTC.

J is TRBJ2-3 and V is TRBV7-9; D may be TRBD2 (6 bases). This CDR3 is built from 13 residues. V lost 1 base and J lost 6, with 8 bases in between. Germline V CDR1 and CDR2: SEHNR, FQNEAQ (reference sequence). The CDR3 is CASSLGLADTQYF. For the CDR3, the DNA is TGTGCCAGCAGCTTAGGGCTAGCGGATACGCAGTATTTT.

The chain recombines TRBV5-8 with TRBJ1-5, with TRBD1 as a possible D gene (6 bases). The germline V gene encodes CDR1 SGHTS and CDR2 YDEGEE. This CDR3 spans 15 amino acids. V was pared by 4 bases and J by 6 bases, with 17 bases between. CDR3 amino acids: CASSPLGGDVQPQHF. The CDR3 region has the DNA TGTGCCAGCAGCCCCCTAGGGGGGGACGTTCAGCCCCAGCATTTT.

The rearrangement links TRBV15 to TRBJ2-1, with 8 bases identical to TRBD2. This CDR3 spans 14 amino acids. CDR1 and CDR2 (germline): LNHNV, YYDKDF (reference sequence). V was pared by 5 bases and J by 7 bases, with 7 bases of the junction left unmatched. CDR3: CATSGGRPDNEQFF. CDR3 nucleotides: TGTGCCACCAGCGGCGGGAGGCCTGATAATGAGCAGTTCTTC.

The gene calls are TRBV7-2 and TRBJ2-3, with 10 positions matching TRBD2. The germline CDR1 and CDR2 sequences are SGHTA and FQGNSA. Losses at the gene ends were 3 bases for V and 5 bases for J; bases not matched to a gene: 5. This CDR3 spans 15 amino acids. The CDR3 DNA is TGTGCCAGCAGCTTCCTAGCGGGAGTTATAGATACGCAGTATTTT. Encoded protein: CASSFLAGVIDTQYF. Full variable domain (missing parts from reference TRBV7-2 and TRBJ2-3): GAGVSQSPSNKVTEKGKDVELRCDPISGHTALYWYRQSLGQGLEFLIYFQGNSAPDKSGLPSDRFSAERTGGSVSTLTIQRTQQEDSAVYLCASSFLAGVIDTQYFGPGTRLTVL.

The chain is built from TRBV6-1 and TRBJ2-7; 9 nucleotides align to TRBD1. V shed 4 bases, J shed 7 bases, and the junction held 11 bases outside the gene matches. The CDR3 loop spans 15 amino acids. CDR1 is MNHNS, CDR2 SASEGT, per germline. CDR3 loop: CASSATGTGSREQYF. CDR3 nucleotides: TGTGCCAGCAGTGCAACCGGGACAGGGAGTCGAGAGCAGTACTTC.

This chain joins TRBV27 and TRBJ2-7; D might be TRBD2 (5 bases). Germline loops: CDR1 MNHEY, CDR2 SMNVEV (reference sequence). The CDR3 is 13 residues long. Trimming removed 6 bases at V and 4 bases at J, with 13 bases between. CDR3 DNA: TGTGCCAGCAGCTTAGGGAGTTGGTACGAGCAGTACTTC. This gives the protein CASSLGSWYEQYF.